This TCR beta chain was observed in a study of blood T cells in healthy people across ages. The authors ran a second PCR of 7 to 11 cycles using a sample-barcoded 5' primer and a J-beta primer mix. A single record per CDR3 protein comes from TCRdb applying MiXCR to the 5' RACE reads. Of 1.8 million or so distinct CDR3 sequences in the sample, around 40% are singletons; the top ten hold around 23%. Points from the study as a whole: The study found more naive CD4+ cells and higher diversity in long-lived than aged donors.

CDR3 length: 13 residues. Between the trimmed V and J ends, which lost 1 base and 4 bases, there was a span of 4 bases. Germline V gene sequence: CDR1 KGHDR, CDR2 SFDVKD. Of note for this clonotype: Antigen unknown.

Sequencing was carried out using blood. The V and J genes are TRBV24-1 and TRBJ2-1, with unresolved D. This TCR derives from a human donor in good health. The CDR3 DNA reads TGTGCCACCAGTGATTTTGGGTACAATGAGCAGTTCTTC. It yields the protein CATSDFGYNEQFF.